These T cell receptor beta chains were read from a single sample in a study of Ad26.COV2.S vaccination and SARS-CoV-2 variants. Profiling relied on immunoSEQ multiplex PCR, and the TCRdb table lists in-frame clones only, not all of them. The sample contains roughly 300,000 clones, around 89% of which appear only once. The starting material was peripheral blood, obtained in a trial of Ad26.COV2.S vaccine versus placebo. The source of these receptors is a person aged 18-65 years who received the Ad26.COV2.S COVID-19 vaccine or a placebo. Each CDR3 is given with its conserved first and last residue. A D gene is named only where the DNA matches it firmly. Clone size, where shown, is once, few, many, or a class for clones that have expanded.

clone_size	d_call	v_call	j_call	cdr3_length	cdr3_aa	cdr3_nt
once	-	TRBV6-1	TRBJ1-1	14	CASSEGGRGTEAFF	TGTGCCAGCAGTGAAGGGGGCAGGGGTACTGAAGCTTTCTTT
-	-	TRBV6-5	TRBJ1-6	15	CASSYSGRADSPLHF	TGTGCCAGCAGTTACTCGGGCAGGGCTGATTCACCCCTCCACTTT
-	TRBD1	TRBV3-1/TRBV3-2	TRBJ1-2	17	CASSQEERAGGYYGYTF	TGTGCCAGCAGCCAAGAAGAACGGGCAGGGGGCTATTATGGCTACACCTTC
-	TRBD1	TRBV18	TRBJ1-1	14	CASSPPGGNTEAFF	TGTGCCAGCTCACCCCCAGGGGGGAACACTGAAGCTTTCTTT
-	-	TRBV20-1	TRBJ1-2	11	CSVYDYAGYTF	TGCAGTGTTTATGATTACGCTGGCTACACCTTC
-	-	TRBV3-1/TRBV3-2	TRBJ2-1	15	CASSRGGISYNEQFF	TGTGCCAGCAGCCGCGGCGGCATCTCCTACAATGAGCAGTTCTTC
-	TRBD2	TRBV4-2	TRBJ2-3	18	CASSQGYGGGRLTDTQYF	TGTGCCAGCAGCCAAGGGTATGGCGGGGGGCGATTGACAGATACGCAGTATTTT
once	-	TRBV5-8	TRBJ2-4	13	CASSLGSRDIQYF	TGTGCCAGCAGCTTGGGTAGTCGGGACATTCAGTACTTC
once	-	TRBV5-1	TRBJ2-3	12	CASSPHGDTQYF	TGCGCCAGCAGCCCCCACGGGGATACGCAGTATTTT
once	-	TRBV7-8	TRBJ2-7	13	CASSYRWTDEQYF	TGTGCCAGCAGCTACCGATGGACAGACGAGCAGTACTTC
-	-	TRBV30	TRBJ1-1	14	CAWSNSLRNTEAFF	TGTGCCTGGAGTAACTCCCTCAGGAACACTGAAGCTTTCTTT
-	-	TRBV27	TRBJ1-2	11	CASSNSYGYTF	TGTGCCAGCAGCAACAGTTATGGCTACACCTTC
-	TRBD2	TRBV24-1	TRBJ2-2	18	CATSAGLAGLGFGGELFF	TGTGCCACCAGTGCGGGACTAGCGGGATTAGGGTTCGGCGGGGAGCTGTTTTTT
-	-	TRBV7-3	TRBJ2-1	15	CASSPAAGSYNEQFF	TGTGCCAGCAGCCCCGCAGCGGGCTCCTACAATGAGCAGTTCTTC
-	-	TRBV21-1	TRBJ1-6	17	CASRTTQQSNYNSPLHF	TGTGCCAGCAGAACCACCCAACAGTCTAACTATAATTCACCCCTCCACTTT
-	-	TRBV21-1	TRBJ1-6	16	CASNQPPDRASSPLHF	TGTGCCAGCAACCAACCACCAGACAGGGCGAGTTCACCCCTCCACTTT
-	-	TRBV30	TRBJ1-3	14	CAWSVRVSGNTIYF	TGTGCCTGGAGTGTTAGAGTGTCTGGAAACACCATATATTTT